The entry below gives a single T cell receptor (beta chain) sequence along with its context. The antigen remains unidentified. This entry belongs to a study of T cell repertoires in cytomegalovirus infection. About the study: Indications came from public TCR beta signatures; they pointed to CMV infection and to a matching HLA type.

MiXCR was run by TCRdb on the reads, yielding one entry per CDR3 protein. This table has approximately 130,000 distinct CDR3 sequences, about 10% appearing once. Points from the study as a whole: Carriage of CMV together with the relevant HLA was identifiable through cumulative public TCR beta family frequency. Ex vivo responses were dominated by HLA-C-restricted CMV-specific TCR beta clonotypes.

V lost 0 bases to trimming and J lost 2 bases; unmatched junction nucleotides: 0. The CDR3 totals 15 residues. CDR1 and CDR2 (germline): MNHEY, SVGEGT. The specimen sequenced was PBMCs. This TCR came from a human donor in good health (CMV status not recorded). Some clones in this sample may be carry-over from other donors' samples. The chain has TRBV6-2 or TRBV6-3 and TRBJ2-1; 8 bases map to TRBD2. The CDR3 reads CASSYSRGAYNEQFF. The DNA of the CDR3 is TGTGCCAGCAGTTACTCGCGGGGGGCCTACAATGAGCAGTTCTTC.